The 5 T cell receptor beta chains reported below all come from one sample, sequenced in a study of blood T cells in healthy people across ages. The authors ran a second PCR of about 7 to 11 cycles using a sample-barcoded 5' primer and a J-beta primer mix. One entry per CDR3 protein results from TCRdb running MiXCR on the 5' RACE reads. Of some 780,000 distinct CDR3 sequences in the sample, about 56% are singletons; the top ten hold more than 25%. Sequences were obtained from blood. The source of these receptors is a man aged 40-50 years in good health.

This clonotype was counted a few times. The gene calls are TRBV4-2 and TRBJ2-3; D is undetermined. V gave up 0 bases and J gave up 2 bases, with 6 bases separating them. The CDR3 has 14 amino acids. CDR1 and CDR2 from the germline V gene are LGHNA and YNFKEQ. The CDR3 here is CASSQEGVTDTQYF. The DNA of the CDR3 is TGTGCCAGCAGCCAAGAAGGAGTCACAGATACGCAGTATTTT.

The V call is TRBV9, the J call TRBJ1-6; TRBD1 is a possible D gene (5 bases). V lost 3 bases, J lost 2 bases, and 9 bases lay in between. The CDR3 contains 15 residues. Germline lookup yields CDR1 SGDLS and CDR2 YYNGEE. Written as DNA, the CDR3 is TGTGCCAGCAGCGCACAGACAGCCTATAATTCACCCCTCCACTTT. Its protein is CASSAQTAYNSPLHF.

This clonotype was observed a handful of times. This chain links TRBV5-1 with TRBJ2-1; D remains unclear. The CDR3 totals 12 residues. The germline V gene has CDR1 SGHRS and CDR2 YFSETQ. V was trimmed by 5 bases and J by 5 bases, leaving 8 bases between them. CDR3 bases: TGCGCCAGCAGAGGGCCTGACAATGAGCAGTTCTTC. It translates to CASRGPDNEQFF.

The gene calls are TRBV11-2 and TRBJ2-4; TRBD1 matches at 8 bases. Germline loops: CDR1 SGHAT, CDR2 FQNNGV. The J segment lost 13 bases and the V segment lost 3 bases, leaving 8 bases of the junction unmatched. CDR3 length: 13 residues. The CDR3 DNA sequence: TGTGCCAGCAGCTTGGGACAGGAGAATCCCCAGTACTTC. As protein: CASSLGQENPQYF. The full variable domain, completed using reference TRBV11-2 and TRBJ2-4, is EAGVAQSPRYKIIEKRQSVAFWCNPISGHATLYWYQQILGQGPKLLIQFQNNGVVDDSQLPKDRFSAERLKGVDSTLKIQPAKLEDSAVYLCASSLGQENPQYFGAGTRLSVL.

The V call is TRBV7-2, the J call TRBJ2-7; D might be TRBD2 (5 bases). The CDR3 spans 15 residues. Per the germline V gene, CDR1 is SGHTA and CDR2 is FQGNSA. V lost 1 base and J lost 3, with 13 bases in between. This CDR3 is CASSLGRGPGYEQYF. In DNA form, the CDR3 reads TGTGCCAGCAGCTTAGGACGGGGTCCAGGCTACGAGCAGTACTTC.